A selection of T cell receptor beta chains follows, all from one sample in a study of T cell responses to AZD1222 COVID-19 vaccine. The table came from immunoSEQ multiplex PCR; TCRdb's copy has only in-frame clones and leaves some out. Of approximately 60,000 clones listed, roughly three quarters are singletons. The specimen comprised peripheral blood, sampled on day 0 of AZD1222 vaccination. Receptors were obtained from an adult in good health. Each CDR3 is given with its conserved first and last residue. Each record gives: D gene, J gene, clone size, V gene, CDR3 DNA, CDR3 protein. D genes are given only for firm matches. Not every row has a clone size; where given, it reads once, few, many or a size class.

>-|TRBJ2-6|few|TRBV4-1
TGCGCCAGCAGCCAAGCCCCCGGTTCTGGGGCCAACGTCCTGACTTTC
CASSQAPGSGANVLTF
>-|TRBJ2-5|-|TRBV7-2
TGTGCCAGCAGCTTAGTCGGGGGTGAAGAGACCCAGTACTTC
CASSLVGGEETQYF
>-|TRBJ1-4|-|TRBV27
TGTGCCAGCAGTCGCGGGACACGTCTTACTAATGAAAAACTGTTTTTT
CASSRGTRLTNEKLFF
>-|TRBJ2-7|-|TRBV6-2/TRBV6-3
TGTGCCAGCAGTTACCTGGTCGGGGAGCAGTACTTC
CASSYLVGEQYF
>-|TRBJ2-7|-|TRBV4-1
TGCGCCAGCAGCCAACGTACCCTCTTTACAGGGGGAGGGTACGAGCAGTACTTC
CASSQRTLFTGGGYEQYF
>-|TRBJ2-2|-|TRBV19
TGTGCCAGTAAGGGGAAGAACACCGGGGAGCTGTTTTTT
CASKGKNTGELFF
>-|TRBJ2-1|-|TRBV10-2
TGCGCCACCTCTCCTGGACGAGGGCTAAACAATGAGCAGTTCTTC
CATSPGRGLNNEQFF
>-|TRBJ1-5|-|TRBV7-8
TGTGCCAGCAGCTTAGCCGCCCGGGAGATATGGCCCCAGCATTTT
CASSLAAREIWPQHF
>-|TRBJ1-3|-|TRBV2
TGTGCCAGCAGTGAACGAGCGGAGGGGCACACCATATATTTT
CASSERAEGHTIYF
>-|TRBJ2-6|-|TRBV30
TGTGCCTGGAGTGACACGGGACGATCTGGGGCCAACGTCCTGACTTTC
CAWSDTGRSGANVLTF
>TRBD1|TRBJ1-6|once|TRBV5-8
TGTGCCAGCAGCTTCTCCGGGACAGAAAATTCACCCCTCCACTTT
CASSFSGTENSPLHF
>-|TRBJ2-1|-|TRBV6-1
TGTGCCAGCAGTTCCCCCGGGGGGCATTACAATGAGCAGTTCTTC
CASSSPGGHYNEQFF
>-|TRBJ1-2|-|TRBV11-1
TGTGCCAGCAGCTTAGCAGGGGACTATGGCTACACCTTC
CASSLAGDYGYTF
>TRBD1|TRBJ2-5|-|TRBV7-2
TGTGCCAGCAGCTTGGACGGACAGGGACAACAGACCCAGTACTTC
CASSLDGQGQQTQYF
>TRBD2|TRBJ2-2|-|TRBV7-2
TGTGCCAGCAGCCCCGAGGGACTAGCGGGCCGGGGGACCGGGGAGCTGTTTTTT
CASSPEGLAGRGTGELFF
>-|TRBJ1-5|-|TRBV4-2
TGTGCCAGCAGCCAAGATGGTGAACAGCCCCAGCATTTT
CASSQDGEQPQHF
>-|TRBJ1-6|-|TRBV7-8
TGTGCCAGCAGCTTAGACAGGGTGGCACCCCTCCACTTT
CASSLDRVAPLHF
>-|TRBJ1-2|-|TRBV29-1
TGCAGCGTTACGGACCGATATGGCTACACCTTC
CSVTDRYGYTF
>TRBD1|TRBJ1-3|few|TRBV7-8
TGTGCCAGCAGCCTACGACAGGGGTGGCCGGGAAACACCATATATTTT
CASSLRQGWPGNTIYF
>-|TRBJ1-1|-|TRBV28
TGTGCCAGCAGTTTACCTGGCGGGAAAGCTTTCTTT
CASSLPGGKAFF
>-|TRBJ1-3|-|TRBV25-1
TGTGCCAGCAGTGTACCTTCTGGAAACACCATATATTTT
CASSVPSGNTIYF
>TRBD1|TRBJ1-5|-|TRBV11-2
TGTGCCAGCAGCTTTGGGACAGAAGACAATCAGCCCCAGCATTTT
CASSFGTEDNQPQHF
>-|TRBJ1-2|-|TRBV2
TGTGCCAGCAGTGACACCCTCTATGGCTACACCTTC
CASSDTLYGYTF
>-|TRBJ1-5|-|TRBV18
TGTGCCAGCTCACCCGGGACTGAGAATCAGCCCCAGCATTTT
CASSPGTENQPQHF
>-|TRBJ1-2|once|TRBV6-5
TGTGCCAGCAGTTACGGGCGGACGAGCTATGGCTACACCTTC
CASSYGRTSYGYTF
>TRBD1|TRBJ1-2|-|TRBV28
TGTGCCAGCAGGGACGGACAGGGTACCTATGGCTACACCTTC
CASRDGQGTYGYTF
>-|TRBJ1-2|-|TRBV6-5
TGTGCCAGCAGCCCCGGGTTGTACTATGGCTACACCTTC
CASSPGLYYGYTF
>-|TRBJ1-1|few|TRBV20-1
TGCAGTGCCCCCCACGCTGAAGCTTTCTTT
CSAPHAEAFF
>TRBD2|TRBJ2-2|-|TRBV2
TGTGCCAGCAGGAGGACTAGCTTTGGGGAGCTGTTTTTT
CASRRTSFGELFF
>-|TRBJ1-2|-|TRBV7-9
TGTGCCAGCAGCTTACGGGTAGACTATGGCTACACCTTC
CASSLRVDYGYTF
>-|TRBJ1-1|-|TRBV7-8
TGTGCCAGCAGCTTAGCTGGGGAAATGAACACTGAAGCTTTCTTT
CASSLAGEMNTEAFF
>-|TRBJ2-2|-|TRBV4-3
TGCGCCAGCAGCCAAGATATCGGAAGCACCGGGGAGCTGTTTTTT
CASSQDIGSTGELFF
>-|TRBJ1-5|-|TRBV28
TGTGCCAGCAGTTTATTGGGTGGCCAGCCCCAGCATTTT
CASSLLGGQPQHF
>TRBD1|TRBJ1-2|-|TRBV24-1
TGTGCCACCAGTGACCCGGGACAGGCGGGCTACACCTTC
CATSDPGQAGYTF
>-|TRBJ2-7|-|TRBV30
TGTGCCTGGAGTCCAGGGAGCTCCTACGAGCAGTACTTC
CAWSPGSSYEQYF
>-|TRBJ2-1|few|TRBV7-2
TGTGCCAGCAGCCCCGCCGCAGGCGTCTTCGTCGAGCAGTTCTTC
CASSPAAGVFVEQFF
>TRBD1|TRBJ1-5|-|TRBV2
TGTGCCAGCGGACAGGCCCTTAATCAGCCCCAGCATTTT
CASGQALNQPQHF
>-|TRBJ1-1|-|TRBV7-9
TGTGCCAGCACCGACATGAACACTGAAGCTTTCTTT
CASTDMNTEAFF
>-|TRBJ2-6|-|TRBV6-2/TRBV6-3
TGTGCCAGCAGCCCGGGATCCGTCCTGACTTTC
CASSPGSVLTF
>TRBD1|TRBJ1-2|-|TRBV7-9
TGTGCCAGCAGCTTCCCCGGACAGGAGTGGAACTATGGCTACACCTTC
CASSFPGQEWNYGYTF
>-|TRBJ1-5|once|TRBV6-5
TGTGCCAGCAGTTACTCTCGTGATCAGCCCCAGCATTTT
CASSYSRDQPQHF
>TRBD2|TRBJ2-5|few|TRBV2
TGTGCCAGCAGTGGGTTAGCGGGGGGTGCAGAGACCCAGTACTTC
CASSGLAGGAETQYF
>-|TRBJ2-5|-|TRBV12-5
TGTGCTAGTGGTGCCCCCCCGGGGGAGACCCAGTACTTC
CASGAPPGETQYF
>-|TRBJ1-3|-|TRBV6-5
TGTGCCAGCAGTCCGTCCTTAATCTCTGGAAACACCATATATTTT
CASSPSLISGNTIYF
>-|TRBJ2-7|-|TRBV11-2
TGTGCCAGCACCCGCTCTGAGGCTTCCTACGAGCAGTACTTC
CASTRSEASYEQYF
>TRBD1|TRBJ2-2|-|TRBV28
TGTGCCAGCATATTTAGAGGGGGACAGCAGGGGACCGGGGAGCTGTTTTTT
CASIFRGGQQGTGELFF
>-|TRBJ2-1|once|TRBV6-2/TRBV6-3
TGTGCCAGCAGCCTCACAGTAAACGAGCAGTTCTTC
CASSLTVNEQFF
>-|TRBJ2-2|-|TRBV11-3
TGTGCCAGCGCTGGGGCAGCGAACACCGGGGAGCTGTTTTTT
CASAGAANTGELFF